A selection of T cell receptor beta chains follows, all from one sample in a study of immune cell composition in non-small cell lung cancer. The repertoire was sequenced with immunoSEQ multiplex PCR; TCRdb's copy has only in-frame clones and lacks some. The sample has about 2,500 clones, roughly 80% seen once. Sequenced material: non-adjacent lung tissue. All receptors come from a human donor with non-small cell lung cancer. Both conserved end residues are part of each CDR3. The D gene is left open where the match is weak. Only part of the rows carry a size: once, few, many, or a class if the clone is expanded.

d_gene	v_gene	j_gene	abundance	CDR3nt	CDR3aa
TRBD1	TRBV11-2	TRBJ1-2	-	TGTGCCAGCAGCCCCGTCCAGGGGGGTGGCTACACCTTC	CASSPVQGGGYTF
-	TRBV27	TRBJ1-2	-	TGTGCCAGCAGTTTATCAGTCGCGAGCTCTAGGGGCTATACCTTC	CASSLSVASSRGYTF
TRBD2	TRBV29-1	TRBJ2-5	-	TGCAGCGTGATGGGGGTAGCGGGGGGCCGAGGAGAGACCCAGTACTTC	CSVMGVAGGRGETQYF
-	TRBV6-1	TRBJ2-7	-	TGTGCCAGCAGGGACATTAGCTCCTACGAGCAGTACTTC	CASRDISSYEQYF
TRBD1	TRBV29-1	TRBJ2-5	large	TGCAGCGTTGACCTGCAAGGACAGGTTGGGGAGACCCAGTACTTC	CSVDLQGQVGETQYF
-	TRBV4-2	TRBJ2-7	-	TGTGCCAGCAGCCAGACCGTCGGCAGGGCCTTCTACGAGCAGTACTTC	CASSQTVGRAFYEQYF
TRBD2	TRBV28	TRBJ2-7	once	TGTGCCAGCAGAGCTAGCGGGGGATACGAGCAGTACTTC	CASRASGGYEQYF
-	TRBV30	TRBJ1-6	-	TGTGCCTGGGCCCCGACAGGATATGGATCACCCCTCCACTTT	CAWAPTGYGSPLHF
TRBD1	TRBV5-1	TRBJ2-2	-	TGCGCCAGCAGCTTAGGACAGGGTAACGGGGAGCTGTTTTTT	CASSLGQGNGELFF
TRBD2	TRBV7-2	TRBJ2-3	-	TGTGCCAGCAGCCGGGGACTAGCGACAGATACGCAGTATTTT	CASSRGLATDTQYF
-	TRBV27	TRBJ2-3	-	TGTGCCAGCAGTTTAGAGCGGGTTTCAGATACGCAGTATTTT	CASSLERVSDTQYF
TRBD1	TRBV19	TRBJ1-5	-	TGTGCCAGTTCCGGACAGGGGGCCAATCAGCCCCAGCATTTT	CASSGQGANQPQHF
-	TRBV5-1	TRBJ2-5	-	TGCGCCAGCAAGTCTGGAGGGCCGGCACAAGAGACCCAGTACTTC	CASKSGGPAQETQYF
TRBD2	TRBV5-1	TRBJ2-3	-	TGCGCCAGCAGCTTGACTAGCGGAAGCACAGATACGCAGTATTTT	CASSLTSGSTDTQYF
TRBD2	TRBV5-6	TRBJ2-1	-	TGTGCCAGCAGCATCGCAGCGGGGTCTCCCAATGAGCAGTTCTTC	CASSIAAGSPNEQFF
-	TRBV30	TRBJ1-5	-	TGTGCCTGGGGTGCGGGGGATCAGCCCCAGCATTTT	CAWGAGDQPQHF
TRBD1	TRBV19	TRBJ2-1	-	TGTGCCAGTTTAGGACAGGGCTACAATGAGCAGTTCTTC	CASLGQGYNEQFF
-	TRBV7-9	TRBJ1-1	-	TGTGCCAGCAGCTTATCTGACACTGAAGCTTTCTTT	CASSLSDTEAFF
-	TRBV27	TRBJ1-1	-	TGTGCCAGCAGCGCCAGGGTGGGCACCGGGGCTTTCTTT	CASSARVGTGAFF
-	TRBV7-2	TRBJ2-1	-	TGTGCCAGCAGCCCCAACACCCATTCTAGCGCGCAGTTCTTC	CASSPNTHSSAQFF
TRBD1	TRBV4-2	TRBJ1-1	-	TGTGCCAGCAGCTACTCGGGACAGGGCGGCACTGAAGCTTTCTTT	CASSYSGQGGTEAFF
TRBD2	TRBV7-2	TRBJ2-3	once	TGTGCCAGCAGGTCAGCGGGGATTGGGGGAGATACGCAGTATTTT	CASRSAGIGGDTQYF
TRBD1	TRBV5-1	TRBJ2-7	-	TGCGCCAGCAGCTTGGCCGTGACAGGGGAGGACGAGCAGTACTTC	CASSLAVTGEDEQYF
-	TRBV6-6	TRBJ1-4	once	TGTGCCAGCAGTTACACGACAGGAACTAATGAAAAACTGTTTTTT	CASSYTTGTNEKLFF
-	TRBV7-6	TRBJ1-3	few	TGTGCCAGCAGCTTATATCAGGGCCGCTCTGGAAACACCATATATTTT	CASSLYQGRSGNTIYF
-	TRBV6-4	TRBJ2-7	-	TGTGCCAGCAGGGCTAGCCGGAGGTACGAGCAGTACTTC	CASRASRRYEQYF
-	TRBV5-4	TRBJ2-7	-	TGTGCCAGCAGTTATGTCCCGATGGCCGAGCAGTACTTC	CASSYVPMAEQYF
-	TRBV6-1	TRBJ2-1	-	TGTGCCAGCAGTGAAGGGTATCGGGGTGAGCAGTTCTTC	CASSEGYRGEQFF
-	TRBV5-6	TRBJ2-1	-	TGTGCCAGCAGCGCGTTGAGGGCCGGTTACTACAATGAGCAGTTCTTC	CASSALRAGYYNEQFF
TRBD1	TRBV5-1	TRBJ2-1	-	TGCGCCAGCAGCATCGGGACAGGAAACAATGAGCAGTTCTTC	CASSIGTGNNEQFF
-	TRBV11-3	TRBJ2-3	once	TGTGCCAGCAGCTTAGAGTCGGGAACAGATACGCAGTATTTT	CASSLESGTDTQYF
TRBD1	TRBV7-9	TRBJ1-1	-	TGTGCCAGCAGCCGGGGACAGCTAAAGAACACTGAAGCTTTCTTT	CASSRGQLKNTEAFF
-	TRBV19	TRBJ2-5	few	TGTGCCACCTGGGAGCCCCCAGAGACCCAGTACTTC	CATWEPPETQYF
-	TRBV30	TRBJ2-2	-	TGTGCCTGGGCGCGACTAGCGAACACCGGGGAGCTGTTTTTT	CAWARLANTGELFF
TRBD1	TRBV5-4	TRBJ2-5	-	TGTGCCAGCAGCTTGAAGACAGGGGGCGAGGAGACCCAGTACTTC	CASSLKTGGEETQYF
-	TRBV18	TRBJ1-4	-	TGTGCCAGCCACGACAAACTAGCCAATGAAAAACTGTTTTTT	CASHDKLANEKLFF
-	TRBV13	TRBJ2-5	-	TGTGCCAGCAGCTTATGGCCCACGGAGACCCAGTACTTC	CASSLWPTETQYF
-	TRBV18	TRBJ2-3	-	TGTGCCAGCTCACCACAACAGGTGCGAGGAGATACGCAGTATTTT	CASSPQQVRGDTQYF
TRBD1	TRBV7-6	TRBJ1-4	-	TGTGCCAGCAGCTTATGGTCTCGGCAGGGGGCGGAAAAACTGTTTTTT	CASSLWSRQGAEKLFF
-	TRBV5-1	TRBJ2-3	-	TGCGCCAGTGAATTCGGGGATTACACAGATACGCAGTATTTT	CASEFGDYTDTQYF